A single sample gave rise to the 30 T cell receptor beta chains below, sequenced in a study of blood T cells in healthy people across ages. Then a second PCR, running about 6 to 12 cycles, was carried out with a sample-barcoded 5' primer and a J-beta primer mix. Each CDR3 protein gets one entry after TCRdb re-called the 5' RACE reads with MiXCR. The sample lists around 1,500,000 distinct CDR3 sequences; under 30% were seen once. The sample consisted of blood. The receptor source for this set is a woman in her 30s in good health.

This chain links TRBV27 with TRBJ2-7; D may match TRBD1 or TRBD2 (5 bases each). V shed 9 bases and J shed 6 bases, with 24 bases lying between them. Germline lookup yields CDR1 MNHEY and CDR2 SMNVEV (reference sequence). This CDR3 has 15 residues. CDR3 protein: CASSPGARRVCEQYF. Written as DNA, the CDR3 is TGTGCCAGTAGTCCCGGGGCCCGACGGGTTTGCGAGCAGTACTTC.

The gene calls are TRBV28 and TRBJ2-7; D tentatively reads TRBD1 or TRBD2 (5 bases each). The CDR3 totals 13 residues. CDR1 and CDR2 (germline): MDHEN, SYDVKM. V was pared by 5 bases and J by 7 bases, with 15 bases between. The CDR3 nucleotides read TGTGCCAGCAGTCGCCGTATGGGGGATGAGCAGTACTTC. Protein product: CASSRRMGDEQYF.

This clonotype was observed a few times. The rearrangement joins TRBV5-1 to TRBJ2-7; TRBD2 matches 11 bases. The CDR3 consists of 15 residues. V trimming: 2 bases; J trimming: 4 bases; junction bases outside the gene matches: 5. The germline V gene has CDR1 SGHRS and CDR2 YFSETQ. The CDR3 DNA sequence: TGCGCCAGCAGCTTATATACTAGCGGGAGTTACGAGCAGTACTTC. Its protein product is CASSLYTSGSYEQYF.

This clonotype appeared a few times. The genes are TRBV20-1 and TRBJ2-2; TRBD2 aligns across 9 bases. The J segment lost 4 bases and the V segment lost 1 base, leaving 1 base of the junction unmatched. The CDR3 consists of 14 residues. The germline CDR1 and CDR2 sequences are DFQATT and SNEGSKA (reference sequence). Written as DNA, the CDR3 is TGCAGTGCTAGAGGAGCGGGGGGCACCGGGGAGCTGTTTTTT. Protein sequence: CSARGAGGTGELFF.

This clonotype was counted between two and nine times. The chain couples TRBV7-9 to TRBJ2-1; D is uncertain. The CDR3 is made up of 16 amino acids. With 8 bases removed from V and 0 bases from J, the gap between germline ends came to 17 bases. The germline CDR1 and CDR2 sequences are SEHNR and FQNEAQ (reference sequence). CDR3 bases: TGTGCCAGCCTCTACCGCTCGGGCAGCTCCTACAATGAGCAGTTCTTC. Residues: CASLYRSGSSYNEQFF.

This clonotype was observed a handful of times. The chain joins TRBV9 to TRBJ1-3; D gene unclear. V lost 3 bases, J lost 3 bases, and 13 bases lay in between. In germline, CDR1 is SGDLS, CDR2 YYNGEE. The CDR3 contains 15 residues. CDR3 sequence (DNA): TGTGCCAGCAGCGCCCTCAGAGACCTTGGAAACACCATATATTTT. Its protein product is CASSALRDLGNTIYF.

This clonotype showed up just a few times. No DNA is shown, since the ends of the CDR3 on it are uncertain; the CDR3 is the one TCRdb lists. This chain connects TRBV7-5 to TRBJ2-5; the table gives TRBD1 as D, unverified against the DNA. TRBV7-5 constitutes a pseudogene. The CDR3 comprises 21 residues, both ends counted. The CDR3 is CISVSEAQGGQEENRRETQYF.

V usage is TRBV29-1 and J usage is TRBJ2-7; D gene uncertain. The CDR3 contains 15 residues. V was shortened by 1 base and J by 0 bases, with 13 bases between the two germline ends. Germline CDR1 reads SQVTM; CDR2 reads ANQGSEA. For the CDR3, the DNA is TGCAGCGTTGAAGGGAAGACATCTTACTCCTACGAGCAGTACTTC. Amino acid sequence: CSVEGKTSYSYEQYF.

This clonotype was picked up a small number of times. J is TRBJ1-2 and V is TRBV7-2; D gene ambiguous. Germline V lookup: CDR1 SGHTA, CDR2 FQGNSA. V shed 1 base and J shed 1 base, with 13 bases lying between them. The CDR3 loop spans 16 amino acids. CDR3 amino acids: CASSLEFAVGNYGYTF. The CDR3 DNA sequence: TGTGCCAGCAGCTTAGAGTTCGCCGTCGGTAACTATGGCTACACCTTC.

This clonotype was seen repeatedly, ten times or more. The chain recombines TRBV10-3 with TRBJ2-7; D possibly corresponds to TRBD1 (6 bases). V was shortened by 8 bases and J by 2 bases, with 13 bases between the two germline ends. CDR3 length: 13 residues. Germline V gene sequence: CDR1 ENHRY, CDR2 SYGVKD. CDR3 in amino acids: CAIRRTDTYEQYF. In nucleotides, the CDR3 is TGTGCCATCCGTCGGACAGATACCTACGAGCAGTACTTC.

Regarding this clonotype: A junction boundary mismatches the germline segment, possibly from a read error. The rearrangement links TRBV28 to TRBJ2-7; 9 bases map to TRBD2. The assigned J gene may be wrong: the sequence end matches TRBJ2-5 better. Germline-derived CDR1 and CDR2 are MDHEN and SYDVKM. The CDR3 is 15 amino acids. CDR3 amino acids: CASSSVAGEQVTQYF. The CDR3 DNA is TGTGCCAGCAGTTCGGTAGCGGGGGAGCAAGTGACCCAGTACTTC.

This clonotype was counted a few times. The rearrangement uses TRBV10-3 and TRBJ1-1, with D perhaps matching TRBD1 (5 bases). This CDR3 spans 15 amino acids. Germline CDR1 reads ENHRY; CDR2 reads SYGVKD. Trimming left V 4 bases short and J 10 bases short, with 22 bases between. The CDR3 loop is CAISGQGSQGAGAFF. CDR3 bases: TGTGCCATCAGTGGCCAGGGTTCCCAAGGGGCGGGAGCTTTCTTT.

The count of this clonotype is one. One end of the junction is discordant with germline, which a read error may explain. The J gene is TRBJ2-3, the V gene TRBV12-3 or TRBV12-4; TRBD2 matches 8 bases. This CDR3 spans 15 amino acids. In DNA form, the CDR3 reads TGTGCCAGCAGTATTAGCGGGATTAGCACAGATGCGCAGTATTTT. It specifies CASSISGISTDAQYF.

This clonotype has only a few counts. The genes are TRBV29-1 and TRBJ2-2; maybe TRBD2 (6 bases). Deletions cut 7 bases from V and 5 bases from J, with 14 bases between. The CDR3 consists of 13 residues. Germline CDR1 SQVTM, CDR2 ANQGSEA. The CDR3: CSGSEGWTGELFF. The DNA of the CDR3 is TGCAGCGGGTCGGAGGGGTGGACCGGGGAGCTGTTTTTT.

The chain links TRBV28 to TRBJ1-2; D not resolved. Trimming left V 6 bases short and J 8 bases short, with 19 bases between. Germline CDR1 and CDR2: MDHEN and SYDVKM. This CDR3 spans 14 amino acids. In DNA, the CDR3 is TGTGCCAGCAGAGCCGGGATTTTTAGTGGCGGCTACACCTTC. This sequence encodes CASRAGIFSGGYTF.

As for this clonotype: A much larger clonotype is one base distant, so this may be a read error. The chain has TRBV20-1 and TRBJ2-1; 8 bases fit TRBD2. The CDR3 totals 20 residues. Losses at the gene ends were 2 bases for V and 0 bases for J; bases not matched to a gene: 18. The V gene's germline CDR1 is DFQATT and CDR2 SNEGSKA (reference sequence). The CDR3 DNA is TGCAGTGCTAGACCCCGGGGGGGACTAGTGCAGCCGAGCTCCTACAATGAGCAGTTCTTC. It translates to CSARPRGGLVQPSSYNEQFF.

This clonotype was seen at least ten times. This chain uses TRBV4-1 with TRBJ2-7; perhaps D is TRBD1 or TRBD2 (5 bases each). V shed 0 bases and J shed 2 bases, with 17 bases lying between them. The CDR3 has 17 residues. Germline CDR1 and CDR2: MGHRA and YSYEKL. As DNA, the CDR3 is TGCGCCAGCAGCCAAGAATGGGACGGCCAATATCCCTACGAGCAGTACTTC. It translates to CASSQEWDGQYPYEQYF.

The chain joins TRBV20-1 to TRBJ2-7; TRBD1 or TRBD2 may be the D gene (5 bases each). Germline CDR1 reads DFQATT; CDR2 reads SNEGSKA (reference sequence). V lost 0 bases, J lost 6 bases, and 18 bases lay in between. The CDR3 has 15 amino acids. CDR3 sequence: CSAREHLMGVGEQYF. The CDR3 nucleotides are TGCAGTGCTAGAGAACACCTGATGGGGGTTGGCGAGCAGTACTTC.

This chain connects TRBV7-2 to TRBJ2-4; the D gene is possibly TRBD2 (5 bases). Germline V CDR1 and CDR2: SGHTA, FQGNSA. The CDR3 loop spans 16 amino acids. The V end lost 3 bases, the J end lost 3 bases, and 15 bases lay between the germline ends. CDR3: CASSLISGIGKNIQYF. Written as DNA, the CDR3 is TGTGCCAGCAGCTTGATCTCGGGAATCGGCAAAAACATTCAGTACTTC.

The table lists this clonotype with many counts. The chain employs TRBV20-1 and TRBJ2-5; 7 bases fit TRBD1. V was pared by 0 bases and J by 4 bases, with 5 bases of the junction left unmatched. Looked up from germline, CDR1 is DFQATT and CDR2 is SNEGSKA (reference sequence). The CDR3 is 14 residues long. The CDR3 protein is CSARDVTGTETQYF. CDR3 nucleotides: TGCAGTGCTAGAGATGTGACAGGGACAGAGACCCAGTACTTC.

Turning to this clonotype: This clone may be a read error of a much larger clone one base away. The CDR3 loop is CASSTTRGNERYF. CDR3 in DNA: TGTGCCAGCAGCACTACCAGGGGTAACGAGCGGTACTTC. The rearrangement uses TRBV2 and TRBJ2-7, with D tentatively TRBD1 (6 bases). This CDR3 region has 13 residues. The germline V gene encodes CDR1 SNHLY and CDR2 FYNNEI.

In this sample, this clonotype turned up a few times. The chain uses TRBV20-1 and TRBJ2-7; no clear D gene. Germline V gene sequence: CDR1 DFQATT, CDR2 SNEGSKA (reference sequence). Trimming pared 6 bases from V and 3 bases from J, leaving 18 bases between. The CDR3 covers 14 residues. The CDR3, as DNA: TGCAGTGCCCCTTTCGGTCCCGGCCGCTACGAGCAGTACTTC. It specifies CSAPFGPGRYEQYF.

The chain couples TRBV7-2 to TRBJ1-5; D ambiguous. The length of the CDR3 is 14 residues. Trimming removed 5 bases at V and 10 bases at J, with 18 bases between. Germline loops: CDR1 SGHTA, CDR2 FQGNSA. The CDR3 region is CASSPLGGKFPQHF. DNA of the CDR3: TGTGCCAGCAGCCCGCTGGGTGGTAAGTTTCCCCAGCATTTT.

This clonotype showed up just a few times. The chain is built from TRBV7-2 and TRBJ2-7; 8 bases align to TRBD2. Germline assignment: CDR1 SGHTA and CDR2 FQGNSA. J gave up 2 bases and V 3 bases, and 9 bases lay outside the gene matches. The CDR3 covers 16 residues. Here the CDR3 DNA reads TGTGCCAGCAGCTTCTTTGGGAATAGCGGGGCCTACGAGCAGTACTTC. This translates into CASSFFGNSGAYEQYF.

This clonotype was detected only a few times. The chain carries TRBV5-1 and TRBJ2-7, with 7 bases that match TRBD1. V lost 4 bases, J lost 0 bases, and 7 bases stayed unmatched. Per the germline V gene, CDR1 is SGHRS and CDR2 is YFSETQ. This CDR3 spans 15 amino acids. CDR3: CASSQWTGNSYEQYF. CDR3 nucleotide sequence: TGCGCCAGCAGCCAGTGGACAGGCAACTCCTACGAGCAGTACTTC.

The CDR3 protein is CASSWAGEAYGYTF. The CDR3 nucleotides read TGTGCCAGCAGCTGGGCCGGGGAGGCCTATGGCTACACCTTC. The chain recombines TRBV5-5 with TRBJ1-2, with D unclear. The germline CDR1 and CDR2 sequences are SGHKS and YYEKEE (reference sequence). V was cut by 3 bases and J by 4 bases, with 13 bases left in between. There are 14 residues in the CDR3.

This clonotype was counted only a few times. The chain links TRBV20-1 to TRBJ2-5, with 10 bases identical to TRBD2. Germline V gene sequence: CDR1 DFQATT, CDR2 SNEGSKA (reference sequence). This CDR3 has 15 amino acids. Trimming took 7 bases from V and 3 from J; bases not matched to a gene: 11. The CDR3 DNA reads as TGCAGTGGGACGAATAGCGGGGGGCAGAAAGAGACCCAGTACTTC. Residues: CSGTNSGGQKETQYF.

This clonotype was seen a few times. The V and J genes are TRBV12-3 or TRBV12-4 and TRBJ1-6; D uncertain. V was shortened by 2 bases and J by 10 bases, with 9 bases between the two germline ends. The CDR3 consists of 13 residues. CDR3 protein: CASSLFLGSPLHF. The CDR3 nucleotides are TGTGCCAGCAGTTTATTCTTGGGATCACCCCTCCACTTT.

This clonotype was seen only a few times. The genes are TRBV28 and TRBJ2-7; no definite D call. Germline V gene lookup returns CDR1 MDHEN and CDR2 SYDVKM. The CDR3 totals 13 residues. The V gene lost 5 bases and the J gene lost 4 bases, with 12 bases spanning the gap. Here the CDR3 DNA reads TGTGCCAGCAGTCCCTACCCGGCGTACGAGCAGTACTTC. Translated: CASSPYPAYEQYF.

This clonotype has only a few counts. The chain joins TRBV15 to TRBJ2-5; D is ambiguous. The germline CDR1 and CDR2 sequences are LNHNV and YYDKDF (reference sequence). The length of the CDR3 is 15 residues. V lost 0 bases, J lost 2 bases, and 10 bases lay in between. The CDR3 DNA is TGTGCCACCAGCAGAGATATAGGGCCACAAGAGACCCAGTACTTC. Translated, it gives CATSRDIGPQETQYF.